This T cell receptor (beta chain) was captured in a study of CD8 T cells in ankylosing spondylitis. Using its own MiXCR run on the 5' RACE reads, TCRdb lists one record per CDR3 protein. The table has approximately 250,000 distinct CDR3 sequences, 7% to 10% seen once. The CDR3 sequence is 14 residues long. CDR1 is LNHDA and CDR2 is SQIVND in the germline V gene (reference sequence). Trimming stripped 5 bases from V and 4 bases from J, with 13 bases between. The sequence came from a female donor with ankylosing spondylitis or in good health (not recorded which). Sequences were obtained from blood, either unsorted or a sorted T cell fraction (not recorded which). V usage is TRBV19 and J usage is TRBJ2-3; D gene uncertain. In DNA form, the CDR3 reads TGTGCCAGTAGTCCCAGATGGGGTGCAGATACGCAGTATTTT. It is translated as CASSPRWGADTQYF.